The 23 T cell receptor beta chains reported below all come from one sample, sequenced in a study of blood T cell repertoires in COVID-19. The table came from immunoSEQ multiplex PCR; TCRdb's copy has only in-frame clones and leaves some out. Found here are about 53,000 clones, around nine tenths of them singletons; the top ten hold 4%. Sequenced: peripheral blood. The receptors originated from a man aged 50 to 59 with acute or convalescent COVID-19.

The rearrangement uses TRBV5-4 and TRBJ1-2, with TRBD1 matching over 8 bases. This CDR3 has 15 amino acids. Germline CDR1 SGHNT, CDR2 YYREEE (reference sequence). The trim removed 0 bases at V and 4 bases at J, leaving 5 bases unmatched. CDR3 in DNA: TGTGCCAGCAGCTTGGAAGGGACAGGTGGCTATGGCTACACCTTC. This sequence encodes CASSLEGTGGYGYTF.

V usage is TRBV6-5 and J usage is TRBJ2-3; 13 bases are shared with TRBD2. Trimming removed 8 bases from V and 2 bases from J; junction bases left unmatched: 4. The CDR3 loop spans 15 amino acids. The V gene's germline CDR1 is MNHEY and CDR2 SVGAGI. CDR3: CASAGTSGVTDTQYF. The CDR3 DNA reads as TGTGCCAGCGCGGGGACTAGCGGGGTCACAGATACGCAGTATTTT.

This clone was seen a single time. The chain joins TRBV6-5 to TRBJ2-5; TRBD2 matches at 14 bases. The ends lost 2 bases at V and 2 bases at J; junction bases unmatched: 1. The germline V gene has CDR1 MNHEY and CDR2 SVGAGI. CDR3 size: 16 residues. CDR3 region: CASSYGTSGGQETQYF. CDR3 coding DNA: TGTGCCAGCAGTTACGGGACTAGCGGGGGACAAGAGACCCAGTACTTC.

This chain links TRBV29-1 with TRBJ2-7; D possibly corresponds to TRBD1 (6 bases). The CDR3 covers 12 residues. Germline CDR1 SQVTM, CDR2 ANQGSEA. Trimming took off 7 bases at V and 3 bases at J, with 13 bases between the two ends. CDR3 bases: TGCAGCGCTGGAAGGGACATCTACGAGCAGTACTTC. The encoded protein is CSAGRDIYEQYF.

This chain connects TRBV12-5 to TRBJ1-5, with D perhaps matching TRBD1 (5 bases). V was cut by 7 bases and J by 4 bases, with 20 bases left in between. CDR1 LGHNT and CDR2 FRNRAP come from the germline V gene. This CDR3 comprises 16 residues. In DNA, the CDR3 is TGTGCTAGTGCCCCCCCACCGGCGGGGGGGAATCAGCCCCAGCATTTT. Encoded protein: CASAPPPAGGNQPQHF.

The rearrangement uses TRBV25-1 and TRBJ2-1; 12 bases are a match to TRBD2. The germline CDR1 and CDR2 sequences are MGHDK and SYGVNS. CDR3 length: 14 amino acids. After removal of 6 bases from V and 9 bases from J, the junction contained 6 bases not matched to a gene. This CDR3 is CASRLAGGRGEQFF. CDR3 nucleotides: TGTGCCAGCAGGCTAGCGGGAGGGCGGGGTGAGCAGTTCTTC.

The CDR3, as DNA: TGCGCCAGCAGCGGAGGGGTTGGCTACACCTTC. Protein product: CASSGGVGYTF. V is TRBV4-1 and J is TRBJ1-2; perhaps TRBD1 as D (5 bases). This CDR3 has 11 amino acids. V was clipped by 5 bases and J by 7 bases, with 8 bases between them. CDR1 is MGHRA and CDR2 is YSYEKL in the germline V gene.

The chain joins TRBV3-1 (or the pseudogene TRBV3-2) to TRBJ2-7; D perhaps matches TRBD2 (6 bases). Looked up from germline, CDR1 is LGHDT and CDR2 is YNNKEL (reference sequence). This CDR3 has 14 amino acids. V dropped 1 base and J dropped 4 bases, with 11 bases sitting between them. The CDR3 is CASSQGGAGYEQYF. The CDR3 DNA sequence: TGTGCCAGCAGCCAAGGAGGGGCGGGATACGAGCAGTACTTC.

The rearrangement joins TRBV7-3 to TRBJ2-3, with 8 bases that match TRBD2. Germline CDR1 SGHTA, CDR2 FQGTGA. V shed 0 bases and J 0 bases; nucleotides not matched to a gene: 20. The CDR3 extends over 22 amino acids. CDR3 bases: TGTGCCAGCAGCTTAACCCCATTCCGTACGGGGGGGCCCAGGTATAGCACAGATACGCAGTATTTT. Translated: CASSLTPFRTGGPRYSTDTQYF.

This chain joins TRBV11-2 and TRBJ2-7; perhaps TRBD2 as D (6 bases). The CDR3 extends over 12 amino acids. The V end lost 6 bases, the J end lost 4 bases, and 10 bases lay between the germline ends. CDR1 SGHAT and CDR2 FQNNGV come from the germline V gene. CDR3 coding DNA: TGTGCCAGCAGGGACGGGGGTTACGAGCAGTACTTC. This encodes CASRDGGYEQYF.

The J gene is TRBJ1-6, the V gene TRBV11-3, with D unclear. Trimming removed 3 bases at V and 7 bases at J, with 7 bases between. This CDR3 comprises 13 residues. The V gene's germline CDR1 is SGHNT and CDR2 YENEEA. In DNA form, the CDR3 reads TGTGCCAGCAGCTTTGGACTAAATTCACCCCTCCACTTT. It translates to CASSFGLNSPLHF.

The rearrangement joins TRBV7-2 to TRBJ1-5; D remains ambiguous. Trimming removed 5 bases at V and 1 base at J, with 6 bases between. The CDR3 length is 13 residues. Germline CDR1 and CDR2: SGHTA and FQGNSA. The CDR3 protein is CASSPGSNQPQHF. DNA for the CDR3: TGTGCCAGCAGCCCCGGGAGCAATCAGCCCCAGCATTTT.

In this sample, this clone turned up once. J is TRBJ2-1 and V is TRBV2; 12 bases map to TRBD2. CDR1 and CDR2 (germline): SNHLY, FYNNEI. The V and J ends lost 2 bases and 7 bases, in that order; junction bases with no gene match: 3. The CDR3 consists of 15 residues. The CDR3 loop reads CASSESGLAGNEQFF. In nucleotides, the CDR3 is TGTGCCAGCAGTGAATCCGGACTAGCGGGGAATGAGCAGTTCTTC.

The chain is built from TRBV12-1 and TRBJ2-7; TRBD2 was called by the table and not checked on the DNA. TRBV12-1 is shown as a pseudogene. There are 14 residues in the CDR3. CDR3 sequence reads: CASSSTSGSYEQYF. The CDR3 region has the DNA TGTGCCAGCAGCTCCACTAGCGGGAGTTACGAGCAGTACTTC.

The chain is built from TRBV3-1 (or the pseudogene TRBV3-2) and TRBJ1-5; D is ambiguous. Germline CDR1 LGHDT, CDR2 YNNKEL (reference sequence). The CDR3 has 17 amino acids. The germline V and J ends were trimmed by 5 bases and 2 bases, with 19 bases remaining between them. This CDR3 reads CASSASGPIFGNQPQHF. Here the CDR3 DNA reads TGTGCCAGCAGCGCTTCCGGTCCCATTTTTGGCAATCAGCCCCAGCATTTT.

This clone was picked up a small number of times. The genes are TRBV11-2 and TRBJ1-4; 8 bases are shared with TRBD1. V was clipped by 3 bases and J by 6 bases; unmatched bases: 9. There are 16 residues in the CDR3. The V gene's germline CDR1 is SGHAT and CDR2 FQNNGV. The CDR3 is CASSLAGTGSYEKLFF. CDR3 nucleotides: TGTGCCAGCAGCTTGGCCGGGACAGGCAGCTATGAAAAACTGTTTTTT.

The chain joins TRBV30 to TRBJ2-5; 8 positions agree with TRBD1. V lost 7 bases, J lost 1 base, and 2 bases stayed unmatched. This CDR3 comprises 12 residues. Germline CDR1 reads GTSNPN; CDR2 reads SVGIG (reference sequence). For the CDR3, the DNA is TGTGCCTCCGGGACAGGCCAAGAGACCCAGTACTTC. It codes for CASGTGQETQYF.

The chain employs TRBV30 and TRBJ1-5, with 7 bases identical to TRBD1. The CDR3 is made up of 14 amino acids. Germline V lookup: CDR1 GTSNPN, CDR2 SVGIG (reference sequence). V was clipped by 2 bases and J by 3 bases; unmatched bases: 4. The CDR3 DNA is TGTGCCTGGAGTAGGGACAGAGTCAATCAGCCCCAGCATTTT. It encodes CAWSRDRVNQPQHF.

This chain connects TRBV18 to TRBJ2-3, with D perhaps matching TRBD2 (6 bases). Between the trimmed V and J ends, which lost 5 bases and 4 bases, there was a span of 16 bases. Per germline, CDR1 KGHSH and CDR2 LQKENI. CDR3 length: 15 amino acids. CDR3 sequence: CASSALGGTPDTQYF. The CDR3, as DNA: TGTGCCAGCTCAGCTTTGGGCGGGACCCCAGATACGCAGTATTTT.

The chain is built from TRBV6-1 and TRBJ1-4, with 7 bases lining up with TRBD1. Losses at the gene ends were 3 bases for V and 7 bases for J; bases not matched to a gene: 8. This CDR3 has 15 amino acids. Germline V gene data show CDR1 as MNHNS and CDR2 as SASEGT. CDR3 sequence: CASSDRPGGIEKLFF. The DNA for the CDR3 is TGTGCCAGCAGTGATCGGCCAGGGGGGATTGAAAAACTGTTTTTT.

The chain links TRBV2 to TRBJ1-5; TRBD1 might be the D (5 bases). In germline, CDR1 is SNHLY, CDR2 FYNNEI. This CDR3 has 14 amino acids. Trimming shortened V by 9 bases and J by 6 bases, and 18 bases separated the two germline ends. The CDR3 sequence: CASGYGGGSQPQHF. The CDR3 DNA follows: TGTGCCAGTGGATACGGGGGTGGGAGTCAGCCCCAGCATTTT. Based on the CDR3 plus reference TRBV2 and TRBJ1-5, the full variable domain is EPEVTQTPSHQVTQMGQEVILRCVPISNHLYFYWYRQILGQKVEFLVSFYNNEISEKSEIFDDQFSVERPDGSNFTLKIRSTKLEDSAMYFCASGYGGGSQPQHFGDGTRLSIL.

In DNA form, the CDR3 reads TGTGCCACCACGGGGACATCGAACACTGAAGCTTTCTTT. Amino acid sequence: CATTGTSNTEAFF. The V call is TRBV6-5, the J call TRBJ1-1; tentative D call: TRBD1 (6 bases). Germline V gene lookup returns CDR1 MNHEY and CDR2 SVGAGI. The CDR3 covers 13 residues. The germline V and J ends were trimmed by 10 bases and 1 base, with 13 bases remaining between them.

The chain joins TRBV10-3 to TRBJ2-7; TRBD2 agrees at 8 bases. Germline assignment: CDR1 ENHRY and CDR2 SYGVKD. The CDR3 is 14 residues long. The V segment lost 2 bases and the J segment 3 bases; nucleotides outside the gene matches: 3. CDR3 protein: CAISEPGTSYEQYF. In nucleotides, the CDR3 is TGTGCCATCAGTGAGCCCGGGACTAGCTACGAGCAGTACTTC.